Described below is a single T cell receptor (beta chain) sequence and its context. Donors were grouped by their self-reported clinical history. Cohort 3 donors counted as recovered after two negative PCRs, clearance, or resolved symptoms. The protocol was immunoSEQ multiplex PCR, while the TCRdb copy is restricted to in-frame clones and leaves out a portion. The sample lists around 230,000 clones, just under 85% occurring once. CDR1 is LNHDA, CDR2 SQIVND, per germline (reference sequence). The germline V and J ends were trimmed by 4 bases and 2 bases, with 6 bases remaining between them. The length of the CDR3 is 12 residues. This entry comes from a study of blood T cell repertoires in COVID-19. Turning to the study itself: Italy, Spain and the United States were the sources of the convalescent and acute COVID-19 samples. T cells, B-cell-depleted T cells, or PBMCs provided the cDNA or gDNA that served as material.

What was sequenced was PBMCs or T cells enriched from blood (not recorded which). The chain uses TRBV19 and TRBJ2-7; unclear D gene. The receptor comes from a man in his forties or fifties who had recovered from COVID-19. The CDR3, as DNA: TGTGCCAGTAGTAGCTGGCCCTACGAGCAGTACTTC. Residues: CASSSWPYEQYF.